Each of the 15 T cell receptor beta chains below was sequenced from the same sample in a study of CD8 T cells in ankylosing spondylitis. One entry per CDR3 protein results from TCRdb running MiXCR on the 5' RACE reads. The sample holds some 87,000 distinct CDR3 sequences, approximately 9% seen once. The sequenced sample consisted of blood, either unsorted or a sorted T cell fraction (not recorded which). Every receptor here comes from a male donor with ankylosing spondylitis or in good health (not recorded which).

This clonotype was found many times. The CDR3 bases are TGCGCCAGCAGCTTGGCCTTAAGAGCGGGGGGTTACAATGAGCAGTTCTTC. This codes for CASSLALRAGGYNEQFF. This sequence joins TRBV5-1 and TRBJ2-1, with 9 nucleotides matching TRBD2. CDR1 SGHRS and CDR2 YFSETQ come from the germline V gene. The CDR3 runs 17 residues. The V segment lost 0 bases and the J segment 4 bases; nucleotides outside the gene matches: 8.

This clonotype was recorded at least ten times. This rearrangement joins TRBV29-1 to TRBJ2-3; D could derive from TRBD1 or TRBD2 (6 bases each). V lost 6 bases to trimming and J lost 3 bases, with 19 bases between them. The length of the CDR3 is 15 residues. Germline V gene lookup returns CDR1 SQVTM and CDR2 ANQGSEA. CDR3 nucleotides: TGCAGCGTCCTATGGGGGGCCTTTGGTACAGATACGCAGTATTTT. It codes for CSVLWGAFGTDTQYF.

This clonotype occurred a few times. The rearrangement links TRBV15 to TRBJ2-3, with 10 bases identical to TRBD1. The CDR3 is 16 residues long. After removal of 2 bases from V and 4 bases from J, the junction contained 6 bases not matched to a gene. The germline gives CDR1 LNHNV, CDR2 YYDKDF (reference sequence). The chain's CDR3 is CATSRRQGAGSDTQYF. CDR3 DNA sequence: TGTGCCACCAGCAGAAGACAGGGGGCAGGCTCAGATACGCAGTATTTT.

This clonotype was observed at least ten times. The chain is built from TRBV29-1 and TRBJ2-3; 9 bases are shared with TRBD2. Germline assignment: CDR1 SQVTM and CDR2 ANQGSEA. V shed 4 bases and J 2 bases; nucleotides not matched to a gene: 13. The CDR3 spans 17 residues. The chain's CDR3 is CSVAPLWAGGNTDTQYF. The CDR3 coding sequence is TGCAGCGTTGCCCCCCTTTGGGCGGGGGGGAACACAGATACGCAGTATTTT.

This clonotype was observed at least ten times. J is TRBJ2-3 and V is TRBV11-2; D perhaps matches TRBD2 (6 bases). CDR3 length equals 15 residues. The V gene's germline CDR1 is SGHAT and CDR2 FQNNGV. Trimming took off 3 bases at V and 2 bases at J, with 12 bases between the two ends. The CDR3 protein is CASSFRGLATDTQYF. CDR3 nucleotides: TGTGCCAGCAGCTTTAGGGGACTCGCCACAGATACGCAGTATTTT.

The chain employs TRBV7-9 and TRBJ2-5, with D unresolved. Germline assignment: CDR1 SEHNR and CDR2 FQNEAQ (reference sequence). Trimming took off 1 base at V and 7 bases at J, with 10 bases between the two ends. The CDR3 is 13 residues long. CDR3 residues: CASSLDSGVTQYF. CDR3 nucleotide sequence: TGTGCCAGCAGCTTAGATTCTGGGGTGACCCAGTACTTC.

This clonotype was observed many times. V is TRBV9 and J is TRBJ1-2; D possibly corresponds to TRBD1 (5 bases). The CDR3 is 13 amino acids. The V end was cut by 3 bases, the J end by 1 base, with 7 bases between. Germline V gives CDR1 SGDLS, CDR2 YYNGEE. The CDR3 sequence is CASSDQGNYGYTF. In DNA, the CDR3 is TGTGCCAGCAGCGATCAGGGTAACTATGGCTACACCTTC.

This clonotype was seen repeatedly, ten times or more. This chain connects TRBV28 to TRBJ2-1, with D possibly TRBD2 on 6 matching bases. CDR3 size: 14 residues. Germline CDR1 reads MDHEN; CDR2 reads SYDVKM. With 8 bases removed from V and 4 bases from J, the gap between germline ends came to 15 bases. DNA of the CDR3: TGTGCCAGCTGGGCCGTTAGCGGTTACAATGAGCAGTTCTTC. Translated, it gives CASWAVSGYNEQFF.

This clonotype was detected ten times or more. The chain has TRBV28 and TRBJ2-2; D perhaps matches TRBD2 (6 bases). Trimming took 3 bases from V and 4 from J, leaving 12 bases between them. The CDR3 has 15 residues. Germline CDR1 reads MDHEN; CDR2 reads SYDVKM. CDR3 protein: CASSFYRGGTGELFF. In DNA form, the CDR3 reads TGTGCCAGCAGTTTCTATCGGGGAGGCACCGGGGAGCTGTTTTTT.

There are many counts of this clonotype. The gene calls are TRBV5-4 and TRBJ2-2, with TRBD1 as a possible D gene (6 bases). Looked up from germline, CDR1 is SGHNT and CDR2 is YYREEE (reference sequence). This CDR3 spans 15 amino acids. Trimming left V 1 base short and J 0 bases short, with 7 bases between. DNA of the CDR3: TGTGCCAGCAGCTTGACAGGGACGAACACCGGGGAGCTGTTTTTT. It is translated as CASSLTGTNTGELFF. Looking up the rest from reference TRBV5-4 and TRBJ2-2 gives the full variable domain: ETGVTQSPTHLIKTRGQQVTLRCSSQSGHNTVSWYQQALGQGPQFIFQYYREEENGRGNFPPRFSGLQFPNYSSELNVNALELDDSALYLCASSLTGTNTGELFFGEGSRLTVL.

This clonotype appeared many times. The chain is built from TRBV7-2 and TRBJ2-2, with D possibly TRBD1 on 6 matching bases. V lost 1 base and J 1 base, leaving 7 bases between the germline ends. Germline V gives CDR1 SGHTA, CDR2 FQGNSA. CDR3 length equals 15 residues. CDR3 protein: CASSLEQGNTGELFF. The CDR3 bases are TGTGCCAGCAGCTTAGAACAGGGGAACACCGGGGAGCTGTTTTTT.

This clonotype came up many times. This chain links TRBV7-8 with TRBJ2-5; 7 bases align to TRBD1. With 4 bases clipped from V and 3 bases from J, the junction kept 2 bases outside the gene matches. Germline V gives CDR1 SGHVS, CDR2 FQNEAQ. CDR3 length: 13 amino acids. The CDR3 DNA is TGTGCCAGCAGCTCAACAGGGGAAGAGACCCAGTACTTC. Its protein product is CASSSTGEETQYF. Looking up the rest from reference TRBV7-8 and TRBJ2-5 gives the full variable domain: GAGVSQSPRYKVAKRGQDVALRCDPISGHVSLFWYQQALGQGPEFLTYFQNEAQLDKSGLPSDRFFAERPEGSVSTLKIQRTQQEDSAVYLCASSSTGEETQYFGPGTRLLVL.

The chain uses TRBV12-3 or TRBV12-4 and TRBJ2-7; D remains ambiguous. Trimming shortened V by 2 bases and J by 3 bases, and 11 bases separated the two germline ends. CDR3 size: 14 residues. Here the CDR3 reads CASSLSVTSYEQYF. The CDR3, as DNA: TGTGCCAGCAGTTTATCCGTGACAAGCTACGAGCAGTACTTC.

On this clonotype itself: A read error may be the cause here, since a much bigger clone is one base away. The gene calls are TRBV6-1 and TRBJ2-7, with 9 positions matching TRBD1. In germline, CDR1 is MNHNS, CDR2 SASEGT. The CDR3 is 14 amino acids. CDR3 protein: CASSRTGETYEQHF. The CDR3 nucleotides read TGTGCCAGCAGTCGGACAGGGGAAACCTACGAGCAGCACTTC.

At least ten counts were recorded for this clonotype. The CDR3 is CASSPLRGGLSSYNEQFF. In DNA form, the CDR3 reads TGTGCCAGCAGCCCTCTACGCGGGGGGCTCAGCTCCTACAATGAGCAGTTCTTC. The chain is built from TRBV14 and TRBJ2-1, with 8 bases lining up with TRBD2. This CDR3 has 18 residues. Germline V gene sequence: CDR1 SGHDN, CDR2 FVKESK. V was pared by 4 bases and J by 0 bases, with 11 bases of the junction left unmatched.